Reported below is one T cell receptor beta chain. What it recognizes is unknown. This sample is part of a study of T-cell reconstitution after alpha-beta-depleted transplantation in children. TCRbeta library construction was performed incorporating unique molecular identifiers. TCRdb fed the PCR reads into MiXCR, producing one record per CDR3 protein. The sample includes around 300,000 distinct CDR3 sequences, around 10% of them seen just once. Study findings and constraints: There were some patients whose high TCRbeta diversity at day 60 came from surviving recipient T cells and thymic progenitors.

V was clipped by 1 base and J by 7 bases; unmatched bases: 15. The CDR3 length is 18 residues. Germline V lookup: CDR1 MDHEN, CDR2 SYDVKM. The chain links TRBV28 to TRBJ2-1; the match to TRBD2 covers 8 bases. Sequenced here: PBMCs, sampled before TCRalphabeta/CD19-depleted stem cell transplant. The source of this sequence is a boy younger than two with acute myeloid leukemia, due to receive a stem cell transplant. The CDR3 spells CASSLYNSGRGAGNEQFF. As DNA, the CDR3 is TGTGCCAGCAGTTTATACAATAGTGGGCGGGGGGCAGGAAATGAGCAGTTCTTC. Full variable domain (missing parts from reference TRBV28 and TRBJ2-1): DVKVTQSSRYLVKRTGEKVFLECVQDMDHENMFWYRQDPGLGLRLIYFSYDVKMKEKGDIPEGYSVSREKKERFSLILESASTNQTSMYLCASSLYNSGRGAGNEQFFGPGTRLTVL.